This T cell receptor (beta chain) was retrieved from a study of cytomegalovirus exposure and HLA in healthy donors. Turning to the study itself: Later analysis reported that the roughly 110 validation repertoires shared the platform of the roughly 710 first-cohort repertoires.

This clone occurred once. Antigen specificity is unknown. General observations from the study: The study designated roughly 150 TCR beta chains cytomegalovirus-associated. The tendency of first-cohort TCR clusters to co-occur in the 120 or so validation repertoires was identified by a subsequent analysis.

Donors were drawn from the roughly 120-subject validation cohort, separate from the approximately 680-subject first cohort. TCRdb's table, derived via immunoSEQ multiplex PCR, lists solely in-frame clones and lacks some. The table lists more than 20,000 clones, 97% of them singletons. Germline assignment: CDR1 SGHTA and CDR2 FQGNSA. The CDR3 extends over 13 amino acids. V was cut by 4 bases and J by 3 bases, with 9 bases left in between. V gene TRBV7-2 combines with J gene TRBJ1-1, with a possible D match to TRBD1 (6 bases). The sequence came from a young man in good health and CMV-seropositive. Sample: PBMCs. CDR3 region: CASSSTGYTEAFF. The CDR3 region has the DNA TGTGCCAGCAGCTCAACAGGGTACACTGAAGCTTTCTTT.